This T cell receptor beta chain is from a study of blood T cells in healthy people across ages (dated by TCRdb to 2014 to 2015). Some background on the complete study: In model experiments, roughly one uniquely barcoded TCR beta cDNA molecule per two T cells was captured by template switching. To track age-related changes in TCR beta repertoire diversity, the study relied on deep sequencing normalized with unique cDNA molecular identifiers. The donors were split into four age groups: young (average 16 years), middle-aged (over 35), aged (around 67) and long-lived (over 75). To avoid experimental bias, donors of different ages were distributed randomly across sequencing lanes. For two donors (one aged 18 to 30 and one aged 80 or older), the study analyzed two additional independent replicas of 1 million unique cDNA reads from the same blood draw.

Donors were about 36 systemically healthy Caucasian individuals from Russia aged roughly 6 to 95 years. Ten milliliters of peripheral blood were drawn from each donor into EDTA-treated Vacutainer tubes. PBMCs were isolated by Ficoll-Paque density-gradient centrifugation, with at least 7 million obtained per sample. Trizol reagent was used to extract total RNA from PBMCs, with at least 5.5 micrograms per sample. Naive CD45RAhigh/CD27high T cell percentages were measured by flow cytometry on a PBMC aliquot from every donor. Sequences MDHEN (CDR1) and SYDVKM (CDR2) are obtained from the germline V gene. The CDR3 numbers 12 residues from cysteine through phenylalanine. The read is trimmed to its CDR3 DNA, 36 bases read in frame from base 1. Library preparation used 5' RACE. Sequencing relied on an Illumina HiSeq 2500. The second PCR ran for about 6 to 11 cycles and used a J-beta primer mix along with a sample-barcoded 5' primer. A unique molecular identifier was introduced onto each TCR beta cDNA molecule by a template-switch 5' adaptor carrying 12 random nucleotides. Each sample yielded at least 2.5 million CDR3-containing paired-end reads. The Mint cDNA synthesis kit, primed by a TRBC-specific oligonucleotide, was used to synthesize first-strand cDNA from all RNA. Following uracil-DNA glycosylase treatment, a first 18-cycle PCR with universal primers M1SS and BC2_uni_R was performed on all cDNA. The published analysis was carried out like this. Each sample was normalized by randomly selecting 1 million high-quality reads, each carrying a distinct molecular identifier. Reads with shared molecular identifiers were discarded instead of being binned into consensus sequences. MiTCR, with a Q25 quality threshold and the strictest error-elimination algorithm, was used for CDR3 identification, clonotype clustering and error correction. A nonparametric unseen species model with Euler transformation was used to estimate lower-bound total TCR beta diversity. The public reads were run again by TCRdb, first through fastp at Q25 and then through MiXCR, and only productive beta chains were kept. Merged by CDR3 protein, the rows form single entries marked with the most common genes and DNA. TCRdb, not the authors, supplied the V and J calls. Within this sample are 380,000 or so distinct CDR3 sequences, with 52% of them counted one time only. The ten largest clonotypes hold 45% to 65% of the sample.

The paper's findings and limits, for the study overall: Estimates of total diversity from one million sequenced T cells were regarded as lower bounds and underestimates. Bulk unsorted PBMC profiling prevented conclusive comparison of naive and antigen-experienced compartments. Observed TCR beta diversity per million T cells fell roughly linearly with age, and a significant reduction was already apparent by age about 36. The percentage of naive T cells measured by flow cytometry correlated strongly with observed TCR beta diversity. The long-lived group showed more naive CD4+ T cells, fewer expanded clones and increased TCR diversity than the aged group, suggesting age selection. Because the CMV infection status of the donors was unknown, age-related changes in expanded clonotypes may potentially have been confounded.

About this clonotype itself: Its antigen is not yet known. Base-call qualities are not available, and no considerably larger clone is one nucleotide away.

The V gene is TRBV28 and the J gene is TRBJ2-5; TRBD1 might be the D gene, on 5 matching bases. The end of the DNA fits TRBJ2-7 better, so the J call may be wrong. Input material: blood. The sequence derives from a man between 60 and 75 years old in good health. The sequenced DNA: TGTGCCAGCAGTTTACTGGACACCGAGCAGTACTTC. It encodes CASSLLDTEQYF.